This T cell receptor (beta chain) was captured by sequencing in a study of blood T cells in healthy people across ages. Study observations and caveats: Researchers said unsorted PBMCs prevented a conclusive naive versus antigen-experienced comparison.

For the second PCR, which ran for about 7 to 11 cycles, a sample-barcoded 5' primer and a J-beta primer mix were used. Each of the cDNA molecules was tagged by a template-switch adaptor with 12 random nucleotides. MiXCR, applied by TCRdb to the 5' RACE reads, yields one record per CDR3 protein. This sample has 1.8 million or so distinct CDR3 sequences, with approximately 40% found just once. A note on this clonotype: Its antigen is currently unknown. Possible read error: a much larger clone is one base away.

This TCR was recovered from a human donor in good health. The sequencing input was blood.

This CDR3 is CASSFVGRETQYF. Here the CDR3 DNA reads TGTGCCAGCAGCTTTGTGGGGCGAGAGACCCAGTACTTC. The chain joins TRBV7-2 to TRBJ2-5; TRBD1 might be the D (5 bases). The CDR3 covers 13 residues. V lost 3 bases to trimming and J lost 4 bases, with 9 bases between them. Germline CDR1 is SGHTA and CDR2 is FQGNSA.